This TCR beta chain stems from a study of T cell responses to AZD1222 COVID-19 vaccine. Study-level findings and limits: Without day 14 samples, only post-peak T cell repertoires were studied. Close to half of all spike-specific TCRs reportedly target regions of the variants that are unmutated.

Some clones are missing from TCRdb's copy, which holds only in-frame ones; the method was immunoSEQ multiplex PCR. The sample carries 150,000 to 200,000 clones, approximately 94% recorded once. On this clone: Its cognate antigen is unknown.

Pooling of second doses given at about 4 or about 12 weeks was done. The source was peripheral blood, collected 28 days after the second AZD1222 dose. The receptor comes from an adult who received the AZD1222 COVID-19 vaccine.

CDR3 loop: CAWRHGTANEKLFF. CDR3 sequence (DNA): TGTGCCTGGAGACACGGGACAGCTAATGAAAAACTGTTTTTT. The V call is TRBV30, the J call TRBJ1-4; 7 bases line up with TRBD1. Germline CDR1 GTSNPN, CDR2 SVGIG (reference sequence). This CDR3 comprises 14 residues. V shed 3 bases and J 3 bases; nucleotides not matched to a gene: 4.